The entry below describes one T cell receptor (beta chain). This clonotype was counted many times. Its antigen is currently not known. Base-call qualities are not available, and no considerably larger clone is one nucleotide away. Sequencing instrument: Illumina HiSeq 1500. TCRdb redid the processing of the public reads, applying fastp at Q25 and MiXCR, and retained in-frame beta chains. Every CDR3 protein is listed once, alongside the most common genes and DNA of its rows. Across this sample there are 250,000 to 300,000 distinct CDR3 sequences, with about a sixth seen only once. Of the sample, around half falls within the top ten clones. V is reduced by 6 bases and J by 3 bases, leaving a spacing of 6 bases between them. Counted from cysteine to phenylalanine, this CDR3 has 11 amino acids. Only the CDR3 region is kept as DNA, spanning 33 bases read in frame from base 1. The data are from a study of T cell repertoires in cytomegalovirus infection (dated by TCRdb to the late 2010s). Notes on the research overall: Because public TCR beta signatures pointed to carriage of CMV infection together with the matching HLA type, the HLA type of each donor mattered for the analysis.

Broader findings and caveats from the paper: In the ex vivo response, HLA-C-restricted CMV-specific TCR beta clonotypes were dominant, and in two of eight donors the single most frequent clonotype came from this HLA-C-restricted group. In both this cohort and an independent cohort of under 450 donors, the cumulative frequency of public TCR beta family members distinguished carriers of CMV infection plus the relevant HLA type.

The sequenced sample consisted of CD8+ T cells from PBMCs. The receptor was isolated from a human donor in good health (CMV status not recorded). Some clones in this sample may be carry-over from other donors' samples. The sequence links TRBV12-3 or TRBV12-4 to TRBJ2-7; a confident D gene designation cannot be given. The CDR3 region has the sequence CASSESYEQYF. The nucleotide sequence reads TGTGCCAGCAGCGAGAGCTACGAGCAGTACTTC.